This T cell receptor (beta chain) was sequenced in a study of OX40 agonist ivuxolimab in advanced cancers. Across the study: In this cohort, patients received ivuxolimab, an agonistic anti-OX40 (CD134) antibody. A partial response was reached by three patients: one with hepatocellular carcinoma and two with cutaneous melanoma. Whole-study results and caveats: Low levels of normalized T-cell clonal expansion also appeared in some nonresponders.

Drawing of blood for sampling happened at baseline, at cycle 4 day 1, and at cycle 7 day 1. In regard to this clone: Its antigen is not identified.

The CDR3 is 16 residues long. Germline CDR1 MNHEY, CDR2 SMNVEV (reference sequence). The J segment lost 6 bases and the V segment lost 9 bases, leaving 13 bases of the junction unmatched. Profiling relied on immunoSEQ multiplex PCR, and the TCRdb table lists in-frame clones only, not all of them. This sample has some 97,000 clones, with approximately 90% found just once. V gene TRBV27 combines with J gene TRBJ2-2, with 10 bases fitting TRBD2. Sequences were derived from CD4+ or CD8+ T cells sorted from blood, sampled in a trial of the OX40 agonist ivuxolimab. The TCR comes from an adult with an advanced solid tumor such as melanoma, head and neck, liver or kidney cancer. The CDR3 loop is CASSVIAGGKAGELFF. The CDR3 DNA follows: TGTGCCAGTTCGGTGATAGCGGGAGGAAAGGCCGGGGAGCTGTTTTTT.